A single sample gave rise to the 3 T cell receptor beta chains below, sequenced in a study of T cell responses to AZD1222 COVID-19 vaccine. TCRdb keeps only in-frame clones here, not all; method: immunoSEQ multiplex PCR. The sample lists roughly 120,000 clones; 88% were seen once. Material: peripheral blood, obtained on day 0 of MenACWY control vaccination. The receptor set was obtained from an adult in good health.

The chain joins TRBV13 to TRBJ2-7; D not certain. V shed 4 bases and J shed 0 bases, with 16 bases lying between them. The CDR3 runs 16 residues. The V gene's germline CDR1 is PRHDT and CDR2 FYEKMQ (reference sequence). The CDR3: CASSSTRRAVSYEQYF. CDR3 nucleotides: TGTGCCAGCAGCTCAACGCGCAGAGCAGTCTCCTACGAGCAGTACTTC.

V gene TRBV7-3 combines with J gene TRBJ2-1; no definite D call. The V and J ends lost 6 bases and 4 bases respectively, with 10 bases between them. The germline gives CDR1 SGHTA, CDR2 FQGTGA. The CDR3 is 13 residues long. Here the CDR3 reads CASSRLEYNEQFF. In DNA, the CDR3 is TGTGCCAGCAGTAGACTGGAGTACAATGAGCAGTTCTTC.

This clone was detected only once. The rearrangement joins TRBV6-5 to TRBJ2-7; D might be TRBD1 (6 bases). This CDR3 spans 12 amino acids. V was trimmed by 5 bases and J by 5 bases, leaving 10 bases between them. Germline loops: CDR1 MNHEY, CDR2 SVGAGI. The CDR3 DNA follows: TGTGCCAGCAGTCAACAGGGCCACGAGCAGTACTTC. Protein: CASSQQGHEQYF.